This passage covers 25 T cell receptor beta chains from one sample sequenced in a study of blood T cell repertoires in COVID-19. The method was immunoSEQ multiplex PCR; TCRdb's version includes in-frame clones alone and lacks a portion of them. This table has over 150,000 clones, about 88% appearing once. Sample: PBMCs or T cells enriched from blood (not recorded which). The receptors here all came from a woman between 18 and 29 years old who had recovered from COVID-19.

The chain carries TRBV6-1 and TRBJ2-3; D remains unclear. The CDR3 is 16 residues long. V dropped 2 bases and J dropped 0 bases, with 12 bases sitting between them. Germline V gene data show CDR1 as MNHNS and CDR2 as SASEGT. The CDR3 DNA reads as TGTGCCAGCAGTGAAAGAGGCCCCGCTAGCACAGATACGCAGTATTTT. Amino acids: CASSERGPASTDTQYF.

In this sample, this clone turned up once. The chain uses TRBV28 and TRBJ1-2; 7 bases match TRBD1. Germline CDR1 reads MDHEN; CDR2 reads SYDVKM. The CDR3 runs 15 residues. The V and J ends lost 5 bases and 4 bases, in that order; junction bases with no gene match: 10. CDR3 DNA: TGTGCCAGCAGTCCCCAGGGGGTACAATCCTATGGCTACACCTTC. Its protein product is CASSPQGVQSYGYTF.

The CDR3 DNA follows: TGTGCCAGCAGCTTGAACGGGCAGGGCTACGAGCAGTACTTC. This encodes CASSLNGQGYEQYF. The chain uses TRBV5-4 and TRBJ2-7; possibly TRBD1 for D (5 bases). V gave up 1 base and J gave up 3 bases, with 11 bases separating them. The germline V gene has CDR1 SGHNT and CDR2 YYREEE (reference sequence). CDR3 length: 14 residues.

This chain uses TRBV29-1 with TRBJ2-2; possibly TRBD2 for D (6 bases). The CDR3 sequence is 12 residues long. The ends were cut back, 6 bases at V and 6 bases at J, with 11 bases in the middle. Germline V lookup: CDR1 SQVTM, CDR2 ANQGSEA. The CDR3 nucleotides read TGCAGCGTAGAATGGGGGGCCGGGGAGCTGTTTTTT. Residues: CSVEWGAGELFF.

This clone was picked up a small number of times. V is TRBV4-3 and J is TRBJ2-5; 7 bases map to TRBD1. The CDR3 runs to 13 residues. With V trimmed by 1 base and J by 6 bases, 2 bases remained unmatched. Germline loops: CDR1 LGHNA, CDR2 YSLEER. The CDR3 sequence: CASSQGDSQTQYF. The DNA for the CDR3 is TGCGCCAGCAGCCAAGGGGACAGTCAGACCCAGTACTTC.

The gene calls are TRBV4-1 and TRBJ2-7; 12 bases match TRBD1. The CDR3 is 15 residues long. Germline V gene lookup returns CDR1 MGHRA and CDR2 YSYEKL. V trimming: 4 bases; J trimming: 7 bases; junction bases outside the gene matches: 8. This chain's CDR3 is CASSREGQGAREQYF. The CDR3 coding sequence is TGCGCCAGCAGCCGAGAGGGACAGGGGGCGCGTGAGCAGTACTTC.

The chain links TRBV5-1 to TRBJ2-2; D gene unclear. The CDR3 has 15 residues. Germline lookup yields CDR1 SGHRS and CDR2 YFSETQ. Deletions cut 1 base from V and 1 base from J, with 8 bases between. The CDR3 DNA reads as TGCGCCAGCAGCTTGCCCCCCCGGAACACCGGGGAGCTGTTTTTT. Translating it yields CASSLPPRNTGELFF.

The chain joins TRBV19 to TRBJ1-5, with D perhaps matching TRBD1 (6 bases). Looked up from germline, CDR1 is LNHDA and CDR2 is SQIVND (reference sequence). The CDR3 is 14 amino acids. V lost 11 bases, J lost 9 bases, and 23 bases lay in between. In DNA, the CDR3 is TGTGCCGGGGGGGCCGGAGCAGCCTTGGGGCCCCAGCATTTT. This translates into CAGGAGAALGPQHF.

The rearrangement joins TRBV27 to TRBJ2-7, with D maybe TRBD2 (5 bases). Looked up from germline, CDR1 is MNHEY and CDR2 is SMNVEV (reference sequence). CDR3 length: 14 residues. V was clipped by 3 bases and J by 1 base, with 10 bases between them. CDR3 nucleotide sequence: TGTGCCAGCAGTTTGTCGGGGAAATCCTACGAGCAGTACTTC. Amino acid sequence: CASSLSGKSYEQYF.

The chain combines TRBV29-1 with TRBJ1-2; 10 bases align to TRBD1. The CDR3 totals 13 residues. Looked up from germline, CDR1 is SQVTM and CDR2 is ANQGSEA. V was pared by 7 bases and J by 6 bases, with 8 bases of the junction left unmatched. CDR3 bases: TGCAGCGCAACGGGACAGGGGACCCATGGCTACACCTTC. Translation: CSATGQGTHGYTF.

V gene TRBV4-2 combines with J gene TRBJ1-5; 9 bases agree with TRBD1. Germline V gene lookup returns CDR1 LGHNA and CDR2 YNFKEQ. With 3 bases clipped from V and 6 bases from J, the junction kept 12 bases outside the gene matches. The CDR3 is 17 residues long. CDR3 nucleotide sequence: TGTGCCAGCAGCCAGGGCCTGGGACAGGGTAGCGGTCAGCCCCAGCATTTT. Its translation is CASSQGLGQGSGQPQHF.

Here the CDR3 DNA reads TGTGCCACCAGCGCGAGGGACTCCTACGAGCAGTACTTC. Translated: CATSARDSYEQYF. This sequence joins TRBV15 and TRBJ2-7; D is perhaps TRBD2 (5 bases). Germline V gene lookup returns CDR1 LNHNV and CDR2 YYDKDF (reference sequence). The length of the CDR3 is 13 residues. The V and J ends lost 5 bases and 0 bases respectively, with 8 bases between them.

This chain connects TRBV4-3 to TRBJ2-5, with 8 positions matching TRBD2. V shed 0 bases, J shed 5 bases, and the junction held 8 bases outside the gene matches. The CDR3 has 16 residues. Germline V CDR1 and CDR2: LGHNA, YSLEER. CDR3 nucleotides: TGCGCCAGCAGCCAAGAGCTCGGGGGGGCCCGCGAGACCCAGTACTTC. Translating it yields CASSQELGGARETQYF.

The chain uses TRBV19 and TRBJ2-7; 8 bases line up with TRBD1. The V gene's germline CDR1 is LNHDA and CDR2 SQIVND (reference sequence). The V and J ends lost 5 bases and 3 bases, in that order; junction bases with no gene match: 9. The CDR3 runs to 15 residues. CDR3 residues: CASSGDRGRDYEQYF. DNA of the CDR3: TGTGCCAGTAGTGGTGACAGGGGTAGGGACTACGAGCAGTACTTC.

The V gene is TRBV6-1, the J gene TRBJ1-5; TRBD1 might be the D (5 bases). The CDR3 is 15 amino acids. With 3 bases removed from V and 4 bases from J, the gap between germline ends came to 13 bases. Germline CDR1 reads MNHNS; CDR2 reads SASEGT. The CDR3 nucleotides are TGTGCCAGCAGTGACCCAACTACAGGAAATCAGCCCCAGCATTTT. This gives the protein CASSDPTTGNQPQHF.

This chain joins TRBV10-3 and TRBJ1-1; D not resolved. The germline V gene encodes CDR1 ENHRY and CDR2 SYGVKD. The CDR3 is 13 amino acids. V was pared by 6 bases and J by 3 bases, with 11 bases between. The CDR3 bases are TGTGCCATCAGCGCTAGAACGGACACTGAAGCTTTCTTT. It is translated as CAISARTDTEAFF.

The V gene is TRBV5-6, the J gene TRBJ1-1; D is ambiguous. Trimming cost V 7 bases and J 1 base, with 17 bases left between them. This CDR3 is 15 amino acids long. Germline lookup yields CDR1 SGHDT and CDR2 YYEEEE. The CDR3 nucleotides read TGTGCCAGCTTTCGGGTTGTCGCCGCGAACACTGAAGCTTTCTTT. Protein sequence: CASFRVVAANTEAFF. The full variable domain, in which reference TRBV5-6 and TRBJ1-1 provide the parts outside the CDR3, is DAGVTQSPTHLIKTRGQQVTLRCSPKSGHDTVSWYQQALGQGPQFIFQYYEEEERQRGNFPDRFSGHQFPNYSSELNVNALLLGDSALYLCASFRVVAANTEAFFGQGTRLTVV.

The rearrangement links TRBV19 to TRBJ1-2, with a possible D match to TRBD1 (5 bases). Trimming took 6 bases from V and 7 from J, leaving 18 bases between them. Germline CDR1 reads LNHDA; CDR2 reads SQIVND (reference sequence). CDR3 size: 14 residues. CDR3 in amino acids: CASRLTQVDGGYTF. CDR3 DNA sequence: TGTGCCAGTAGGCTCACACAGGTCGATGGTGGCTACACCTTC.

This clone was found a few times. This rearrangement joins TRBV29-1 to TRBJ2-7, with D maybe TRBD2 (6 bases). The CDR3 consists of 11 residues. V lost 4 bases, J lost 2 bases, and 6 bases lay in between. Germline CDR1 and CDR2: SQVTM and ANQGSEA. The CDR3 bases are TGCAGCGTTGGGGGGGCCTACGAGCAGTACTTC. The encoded protein is CSVGGAYEQYF.

V gene TRBV2 combines with J gene TRBJ2-1; possibly TRBD2 for D (5 bases). Deletions cut 3 bases from V and 14 bases from J, with 14 bases between. CDR1 and CDR2 from the germline V gene are SNHLY and FYNNEI. CDR3 length: 12 amino acids. The CDR3: CASSDEGGVEFF. In DNA form, the CDR3 reads TGTGCCAGCAGTGATGAGGGTGGTGTAGAGTTCTTC.

The chain employs TRBV6-6 and TRBJ2-1, with TRBD2 matching over 9 bases. Trimming removed 0 bases from V and 4 bases from J; junction bases left unmatched: 4. This CDR3 contains 16 residues. Germline V lookup: CDR1 MNHNY, CDR2 SVGAGI (reference sequence). The CDR3 DNA reads TGTGCCAGCAGTTACTCGCGGGGGGGCGAATACAATGAGCAGTTCTTC. Encoded protein: CASSYSRGGEYNEQFF.

The genes are TRBV11-3 and TRBJ2-1; D not certain. Trimming left V 2 bases short and J 9 bases short, with 8 bases between. The CDR3 spans 12 residues. Germline lookup yields CDR1 SGHNT and CDR2 YENEEA. CDR3 loop: CASSLFSSEQFF. In nucleotides, the CDR3 is TGTGCCAGCAGCTTATTTAGCTCTGAGCAGTTCTTC.

The chain couples TRBV4-1 to TRBJ2-3; 8 nucleotides line up with TRBD2. Germline loops: CDR1 MGHRA, CDR2 YSYEKL. Trimming at V came to 1 base and at J to 2 bases, leaving 8 bases not matched to a gene. The CDR3 loop spans 17 amino acids. The CDR3: CASSQGGLAGATDTQYF. The CDR3 region has the DNA TGCGCCAGCAGCCAAGGCGGACTAGCTGGGGCCACAGATACGCAGTATTTT.

The V call is TRBV18, the J call TRBJ1-5; a weak D match, TRBD1 (5 bases). Germline V gene sequence: CDR1 KGHSH, CDR2 LQKENI. Trimming took 3 bases from V and 4 from J, leaving 19 bases between them. The CDR3 length is 17 residues. The CDR3 region has the DNA TGTGCCAGCTCACCCTTCCGGCGGGAGGAGGGGAATCAGCCCCAGCATTTT. Its translation: CASSPFRREEGNQPQHF.

J is TRBJ1-5 and V is TRBV19; the D gene is possibly TRBD1 (5 bases). The CDR3 runs to 17 residues. Trimming took off 9 bases at V and 0 bases at J, with 21 bases between the two ends. Germline assignment: CDR1 LNHDA and CDR2 SQIVND (reference sequence). CDR3 DNA sequence: TGTGCCAGCCGAATGGGGCAGGGCTCTTATAGCAATCAGCCCCAGCATTTT. It is translated as CASRMGQGSYSNQPQHF.